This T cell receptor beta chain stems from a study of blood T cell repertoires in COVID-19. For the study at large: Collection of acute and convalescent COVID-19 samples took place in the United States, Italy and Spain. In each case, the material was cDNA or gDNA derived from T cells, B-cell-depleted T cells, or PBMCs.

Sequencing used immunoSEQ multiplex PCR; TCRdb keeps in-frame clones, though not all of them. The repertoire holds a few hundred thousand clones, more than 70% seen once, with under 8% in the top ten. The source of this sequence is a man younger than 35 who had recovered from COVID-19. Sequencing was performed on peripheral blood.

The DNA of the CDR3 is TGTGCCAGCAGTCAAGGACAGGGCACCGGGGAGCTGTTTTTT. Translating it yields CASSQGQGTGELFF. This chain joins TRBV27 and TRBJ2-2, with 8 positions matching TRBD1. J was trimmed by 4 bases and V by 5 bases; bases with no gene match: 3. Germline CDR1 is MNHEY and CDR2 is SMNVEV (reference sequence). CDR3 length: 14 residues.